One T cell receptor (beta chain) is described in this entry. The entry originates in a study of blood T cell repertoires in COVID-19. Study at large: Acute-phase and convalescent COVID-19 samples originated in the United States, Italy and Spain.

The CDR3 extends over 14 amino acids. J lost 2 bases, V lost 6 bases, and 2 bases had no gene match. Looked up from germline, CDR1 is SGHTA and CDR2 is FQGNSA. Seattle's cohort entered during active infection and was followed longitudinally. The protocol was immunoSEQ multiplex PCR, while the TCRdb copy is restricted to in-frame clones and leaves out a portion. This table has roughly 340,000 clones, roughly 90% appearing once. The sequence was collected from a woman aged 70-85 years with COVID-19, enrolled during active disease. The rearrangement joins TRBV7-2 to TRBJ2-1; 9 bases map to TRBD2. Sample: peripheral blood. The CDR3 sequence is CASRSSGTYNEQFF. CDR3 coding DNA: TGTGCCAGCAGGTCTAGCGGGACCTACAATGAGCAGTTCTTC.